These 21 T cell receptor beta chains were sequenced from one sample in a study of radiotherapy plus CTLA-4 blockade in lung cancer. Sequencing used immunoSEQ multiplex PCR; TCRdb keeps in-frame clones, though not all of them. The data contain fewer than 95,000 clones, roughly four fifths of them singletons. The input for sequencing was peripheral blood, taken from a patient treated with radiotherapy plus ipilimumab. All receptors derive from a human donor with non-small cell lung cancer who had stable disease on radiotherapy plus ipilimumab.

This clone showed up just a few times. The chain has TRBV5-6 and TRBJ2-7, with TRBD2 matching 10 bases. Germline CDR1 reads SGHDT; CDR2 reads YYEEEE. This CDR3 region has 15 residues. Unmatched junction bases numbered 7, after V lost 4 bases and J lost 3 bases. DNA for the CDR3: TGTGCCAGCAGCCGGTGGGGGACTAGCGACTACGAGCAGTACTTC. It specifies CASSRWGTSDYEQYF.

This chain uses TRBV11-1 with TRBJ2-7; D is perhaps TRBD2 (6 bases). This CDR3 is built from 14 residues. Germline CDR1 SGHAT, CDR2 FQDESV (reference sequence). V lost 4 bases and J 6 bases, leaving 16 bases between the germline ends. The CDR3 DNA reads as TGTGCCAGCAGCTACGATACTAGCCCTCTCGAGCAGTACTTC. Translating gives CASSYDTSPLEQYF.

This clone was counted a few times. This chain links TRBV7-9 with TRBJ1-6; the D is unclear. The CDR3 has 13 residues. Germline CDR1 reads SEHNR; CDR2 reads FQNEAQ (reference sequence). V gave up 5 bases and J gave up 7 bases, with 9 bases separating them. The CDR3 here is CASSQTSNSPLHF. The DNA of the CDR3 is TGTGCCAGCAGCCAAACCAGCAATTCACCCCTCCACTTT.

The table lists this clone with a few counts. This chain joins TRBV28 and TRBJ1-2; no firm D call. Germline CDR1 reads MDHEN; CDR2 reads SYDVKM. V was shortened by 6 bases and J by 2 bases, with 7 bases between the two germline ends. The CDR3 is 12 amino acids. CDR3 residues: CASRKANYGYTF. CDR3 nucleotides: TGTGCCAGCAGAAAAGCGAACTATGGCTACACCTTC.

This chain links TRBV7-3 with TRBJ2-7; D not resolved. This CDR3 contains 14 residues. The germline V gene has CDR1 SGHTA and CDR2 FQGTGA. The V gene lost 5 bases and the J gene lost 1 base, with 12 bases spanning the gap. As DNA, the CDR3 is TGTGCCAGCAGCCCGGACGGACCATCCTACGAGCAGTACTTC. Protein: CASSPDGPSYEQYF. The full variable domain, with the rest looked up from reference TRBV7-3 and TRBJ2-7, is GAGVSQTPSNKVTEKGKYVELRCDPISGHTALYWYRQSLGQGPEFLIYFQGTGAADDSGLPNDRFFAVRPEGSVSTLKIQRTERGDSAVYLCASSPDGPSYEQYFGPGTRLTVT.

The CDR3, as DNA: TGTGCCAGCAAAGGGGTTGGAGAGACCCAGTACTTC. Amino acid sequence: CASKGVGETQYF. The chain is built from TRBV6-1 and TRBJ2-5; D might be TRBD1 (5 bases). CDR1 and CDR2 from the germline V gene are MNHNS and SASEGT. The V and J ends lost 7 bases and 4 bases respectively, with 10 bases between them. CDR3 length equals 12 residues.

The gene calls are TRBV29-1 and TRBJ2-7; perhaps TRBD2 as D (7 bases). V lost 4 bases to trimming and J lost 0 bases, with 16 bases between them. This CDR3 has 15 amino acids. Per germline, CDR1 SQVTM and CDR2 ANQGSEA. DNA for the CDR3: TGCAGCGTTGGGGGGCTAGCGGAAAGCTCCTACGAGCAGTACTTC. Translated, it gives CSVGGLAESSYEQYF.

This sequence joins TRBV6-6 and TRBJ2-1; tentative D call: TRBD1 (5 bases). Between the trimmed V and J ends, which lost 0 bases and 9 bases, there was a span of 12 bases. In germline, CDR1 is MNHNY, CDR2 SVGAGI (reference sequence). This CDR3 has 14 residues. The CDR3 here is CASSYSPAGPEQFF. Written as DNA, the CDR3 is TGTGCCAGCAGTTACTCTCCGGCAGGGCCTGAGCAGTTCTTC.

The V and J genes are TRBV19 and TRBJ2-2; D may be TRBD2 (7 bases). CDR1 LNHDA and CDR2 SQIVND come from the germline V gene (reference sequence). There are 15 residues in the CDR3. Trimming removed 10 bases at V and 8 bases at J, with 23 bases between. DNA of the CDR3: TGTGCCACCAGCGGGACACCAGTGCAGACAGGGGAGCTGTTTTTT. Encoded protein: CATSGTPVQTGELFF.

The CDR3 reads CASRDTGTASNPDTQYF. CDR3 DNA sequence: TGTGCCAGCAGAGACACCGGGACAGCCAGTAATCCAGATACGCAGTATTTT. V and J are TRBV7-8 and TRBJ2-3; TRBD1 agrees at 7 bases. CDR1 and CDR2 from the germline V gene are SGHVS and FQNEAQ. This CDR3 is 17 amino acids long. The V gene end was trimmed by 6 bases and the J gene end by 4 bases; junction bases not matched to a gene: 16.

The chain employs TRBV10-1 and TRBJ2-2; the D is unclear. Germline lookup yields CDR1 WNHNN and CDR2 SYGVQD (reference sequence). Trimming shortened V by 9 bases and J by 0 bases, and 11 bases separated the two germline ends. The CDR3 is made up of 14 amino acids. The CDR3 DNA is TGCGCCAGTAGAACCCACGCGAACACCGGGGAGCTGTTTTTT. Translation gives CASRTHANTGELFF.

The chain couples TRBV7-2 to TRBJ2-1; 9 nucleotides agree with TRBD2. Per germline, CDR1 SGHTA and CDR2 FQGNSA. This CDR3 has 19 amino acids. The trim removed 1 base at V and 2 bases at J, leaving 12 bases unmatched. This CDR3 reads CASSLGARGGPTTYNEQFF. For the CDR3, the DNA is TGTGCCAGCAGCTTAGGTGCGCGGGGGGGACCGACAACCTACAATGAGCAGTTCTTC.

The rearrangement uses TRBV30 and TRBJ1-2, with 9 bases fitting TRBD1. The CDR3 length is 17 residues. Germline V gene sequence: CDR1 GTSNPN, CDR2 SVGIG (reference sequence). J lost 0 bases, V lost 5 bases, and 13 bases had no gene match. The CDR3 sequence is CAWFTLRDREANYGYTF. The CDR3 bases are TGTGCCTGGTTCACTCTCCGGGACAGGGAAGCTAACTATGGCTACACCTTC.

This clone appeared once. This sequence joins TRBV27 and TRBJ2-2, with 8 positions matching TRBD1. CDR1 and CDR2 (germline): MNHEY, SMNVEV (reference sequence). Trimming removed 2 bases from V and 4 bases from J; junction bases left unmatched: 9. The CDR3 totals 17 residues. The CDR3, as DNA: TGTGCCAGCAGTTTAATCCAGGGGGCTAAGAGCACCGGGGAGCTGTTTTTT. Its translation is CASSLIQGAKSTGELFF.

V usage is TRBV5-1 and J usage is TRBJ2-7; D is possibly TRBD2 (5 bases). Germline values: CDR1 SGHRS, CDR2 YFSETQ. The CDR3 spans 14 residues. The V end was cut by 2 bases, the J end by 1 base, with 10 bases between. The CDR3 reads CASSLSGSSYEQYF. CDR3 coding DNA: TGCGCCAGCAGCTTATCGGGGTCGTCCTACGAGCAGTACTTC.

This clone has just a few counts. CDR3 nucleotides: TGTGCCAGCAGTGATGTGGCGGCTAGGGGCTACACCTTC. This gives the protein CASSDVAARGYTF. This chain connects TRBV2 to TRBJ1-2; the D is unclear. This CDR3 comprises 13 residues. V was cut by 3 bases and J by 8 bases, with 13 bases left in between. Germline V CDR1 and CDR2: SNHLY, FYNNEI.

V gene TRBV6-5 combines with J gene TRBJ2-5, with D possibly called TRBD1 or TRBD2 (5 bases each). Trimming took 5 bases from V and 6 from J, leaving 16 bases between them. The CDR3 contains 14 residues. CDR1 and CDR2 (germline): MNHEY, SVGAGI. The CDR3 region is CASSPTGDPKTQYF. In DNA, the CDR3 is TGTGCCAGCAGTCCGACCGGGGACCCAAAGACCCAGTACTTC.

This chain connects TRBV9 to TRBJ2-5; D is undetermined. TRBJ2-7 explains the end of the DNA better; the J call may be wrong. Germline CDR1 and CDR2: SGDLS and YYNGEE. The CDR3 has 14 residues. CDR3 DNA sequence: TGTGCCAGCAGCGTAGGGGCAGAGTCCTACGAGCAGTACTTC. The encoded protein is CASSVGAESYEQYF.

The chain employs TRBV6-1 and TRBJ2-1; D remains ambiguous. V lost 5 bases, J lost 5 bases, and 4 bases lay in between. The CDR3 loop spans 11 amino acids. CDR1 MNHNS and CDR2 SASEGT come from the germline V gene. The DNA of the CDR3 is TGTGCCAGCAGTTTAAACAATGAGCAGTTCTTC. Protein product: CASSLNNEQFF.

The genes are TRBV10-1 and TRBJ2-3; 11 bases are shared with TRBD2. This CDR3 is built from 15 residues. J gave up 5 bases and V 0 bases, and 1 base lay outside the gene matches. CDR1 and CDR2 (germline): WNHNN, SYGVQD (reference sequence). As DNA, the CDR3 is TGCGCCAGCAGTGAGTCTAGCGGGAGGGGAGATACGCAGTATTTT. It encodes CASSESSGRGDTQYF.

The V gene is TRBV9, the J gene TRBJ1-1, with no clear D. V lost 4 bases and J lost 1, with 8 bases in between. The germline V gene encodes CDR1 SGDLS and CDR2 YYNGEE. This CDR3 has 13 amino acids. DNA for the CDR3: TGTGCCAGCAGCCGTACACCGAACACTGAAGCTTTCTTT. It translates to CASSRTPNTEAFF.